One sample yielded the 23 T cell receptor beta chains listed below, sequenced in a study of regulatory T cells in long-lasting Graves disease. The time point is: persistent/refractory GD, antithyroid drugs over 5 years with positive TRAb. The TCR library used RNA extracted from PBMCs. iRepertoire HTBI primers and Arm-PCR of CDR3 regions built TCR beta libraries. TCRdb reprocessed the multiplex PCR reads with MiXCR, giving one entry per CDR3 protein. Among about 660,000 distinct CDR3 sequences, around 30% were seen once, and the ten largest hold under 55%. This specimen consisted of peripheral blood mononuclear cells (PBMCs), obtained when the disease was refractory, from a patient treated with antithyroid drugs. The receptors come from a female donor with Graves disease.

This clonotype showed up just a few times. This chain joins TRBV29-1 and TRBJ2-5; D unresolved. Germline CDR1 is SQVTM and CDR2 is ANQGSEA. V was trimmed by 4 bases and J by 1 base, leaving 7 bases between them. The length of the CDR3 is 12 residues. The CDR3 nucleotides read TGCAGCGTTGTTGGCTTCCAAGAGACCCAGTACTTC. Translated, it gives CSVVGFQETQYF.

The chain links TRBV5-6 to TRBJ2-7, with D possibly being TRBD2 (6 bases). This CDR3 is built from 13 residues. Trimming took 3 bases from V and 5 from J, leaving 12 bases between them. The germline CDR1 and CDR2 sequences are SGHDT and YYEEEE. CDR3 sequence reads: CASSSVTSNEQYF. In DNA form, the CDR3 reads TGTGCCAGCAGCTCGGTTACTAGCAACGAGCAGTACTTC.

CDR3 region: CSADRGNTGELFF. As DNA, the CDR3 is TGCAGCGCCGACAGGGGGAACACCGGGGAGCTGTTTTTT. The chain recombines TRBV29-1 with TRBJ2-2, with 8 bases lining up with TRBD1. Germline V lookup: CDR1 SQVTM, CDR2 ANQGSEA. CDR3 length equals 13 residues. V trimming: 7 bases; J trimming: 1 base; junction bases outside the gene matches: 2.

This clonotype has a handful of counts. The gene calls are TRBV10-3 and TRBJ1-6; possibly TRBD1 for D (6 bases). V was clipped by 3 bases and J by 3 bases, with 6 bases between them. In germline, CDR1 is ENHRY, CDR2 SYGVKD. The CDR3 has 14 amino acids. This CDR3 is CAISEGGYNSPLHF. Written as DNA, the CDR3 is TGTGCCATCAGTGAAGGGGGCTATAATTCACCCCTCCACTTT.

J is TRBJ1-2 and V is TRBV7-2; D uncertain. Deletions cut 2 bases from V and 4 bases from J, with 11 bases between. Germline values: CDR1 SGHTA, CDR2 FQGNSA. CDR3 length: 14 amino acids. Here the CDR3 DNA reads TGTGCCAGCAGCTTAACTAAGGGCGGCTATGGCTACACCTTC. Translation: CASSLTKGGYGYTF.

The rearrangement joins TRBV20-1 to TRBJ1-5; D is uncertain. From germline, CDR1 is DFQATT and CDR2 SNEGSKA (reference sequence). Deletions cut 4 bases from V and 3 bases from J, with 16 bases between. CDR3 size: 15 residues. The CDR3 DNA reads TGCAGTGCTACGCGCGATAGCCGGAACAATCAGCCCCAGCATTTT. It codes for CSATRDSRNNQPQHF.

This clonotype was observed a handful of times. The DNA for the CDR3 is TGTGCCATCAGTGGGGGGCAGGGGGCAGATGGTCAGCCCCAGCATTTT. Its protein is CAISGGQGADGQPQHF. V and J are TRBV10-3 and TRBJ1-5, with 8 positions matching TRBD1. V was clipped by 4 bases and J by 6 bases; unmatched bases: 11. The CDR3 covers 16 residues. Per the germline V gene, CDR1 is ENHRY and CDR2 is SYGVKD.

This clonotype was found a few times. The rearrangement uses TRBV12-3 or TRBV12-4 and TRBJ1-1, with D perhaps TRBD1 (5 bases). The CDR3 loop spans 13 amino acids. With 5 bases removed from V and 5 bases from J, the gap between germline ends came to 12 bases. Here the CDR3 reads CASSGTRDTEAFF. CDR3 nucleotide sequence: TGTGCCAGCAGTGGAACCAGGGATACTGAAGCTTTCTTT.

This clonotype was seen a handful of times. The V call is TRBV30, the J call TRBJ1-4; 11 bases fit TRBD1. Germline CDR1 GTSNPN, CDR2 SVGIG (reference sequence). Trimming removed 4 bases from V and 1 base from J; junction bases left unmatched: 5. The CDR3 is 16 amino acids. CDR3 region: CAWTRTGGRTNEKLFF. In DNA, the CDR3 is TGTGCCTGGACTCGGACAGGGGGCAGAACTAATGAAAAACTGTTTTTT.

This chain connects TRBV2 to TRBJ1-2; 9 bases match TRBD1. J gave up 7 bases and V 6 bases, and 9 bases lay outside the gene matches. CDR1 and CDR2 (germline): SNHLY, FYNNEI. The CDR3 totals 14 residues. The chain's CDR3 is CASRPGTGMGGYTF. CDR3 in DNA: TGTGCCAGCAGACCGGGGACAGGGATGGGTGGCTACACCTTC.

The chain carries TRBV6-6 and TRBJ1-1, with D perhaps matching TRBD1 (5 bases). V dropped 0 bases and J dropped 4 bases, with 15 bases sitting between them. The germline gives CDR1 MNHNY, CDR2 SVGAGI (reference sequence). The CDR3 spans 16 residues. CDR3 coding DNA: TGTGCCAGCAGTTACTCGAGACTGGGGCTCGGCACTGAAGCTTTCTTT. Encoded protein: CASSYSRLGLGTEAFF.

This sequence joins TRBV30 and TRBJ2-3, with 7 bases that match TRBD2. CDR1 is GTSNPN and CDR2 is SVGIG in the germline V gene (reference sequence). The CDR3 consists of 15 residues. The J segment lost 0 bases and the V segment lost 5 bases, leaving 8 bases of the junction unmatched. CDR3 in amino acids: CAWEPGLKSTDTQYF. Written as DNA, the CDR3 is TGTGCCTGGGAGCCGGGACTAAAGAGCACAGATACGCAGTATTTT.

This sequence joins TRBV11-3 and TRBJ2-7, with 7 positions matching TRBD2. CDR1 and CDR2 from the germline V gene are SGHNT and YENEEA. The CDR3 runs 15 residues. V trimming: 2 bases; J trimming: 4 bases; junction bases outside the gene matches: 8. CDR3 bases: TGTGCCAGCAGCTTAAAATTCGGGGGGAAGTACGAGCAGTACTTC. This gives the protein CASSLKFGGKYEQYF.

In its sample, this clonotype was seen many times. This chain connects TRBV12-5 to TRBJ2-5; TRBD1 might be the D (5 bases). The CDR3 loop spans 15 amino acids. Germline V lookup: CDR1 LGHNT, CDR2 FRNRAP. V was trimmed by 1 base and J by 4 bases, leaving 13 bases between them. DNA for the CDR3: TGTGCTAGTGGTTTGGACCAGGCAGGGATAGAGACCCAGTACTTC. This encodes CASGLDQAGIETQYF.

This clonotype was recorded many times. V and J are TRBV24-1 and TRBJ1-2, with 7 bases lining up with TRBD1. J gave up 8 bases and V 4 bases, and 9 bases lay outside the gene matches. CDR1 is KGHDR, CDR2 SFDVKD, per germline. The CDR3 loop spans 14 amino acids. The CDR3 loop is CATSDLTGPEGYTF. The CDR3 coding sequence is TGTGCCACCAGTGACCTGACAGGGCCGGAAGGCTACACCTTC.

The chain is built from TRBV19 and TRBJ2-5; 11 bases align to TRBD2. This CDR3 spans 12 amino acids. In germline, CDR1 is LNHDA, CDR2 SQIVND (reference sequence). V lost 9 bases, J lost 4 bases, and 1 base stayed unmatched. CDR3 nucleotide sequence: TGTGCCAGCGGACTAGCGGGAGAGACCCAGTACTTC. Translation: CASGLAGETQYF.

A single count supports this clonotype. This sequence joins TRBV5-1 and TRBJ2-7; D gene unclear. Trimming left V 4 bases short and J 4 bases short, with 15 bases between. The length of the CDR3 is 14 residues. The germline CDR1 and CDR2 sequences are SGHRS and YFSETQ. In nucleotides, the CDR3 is TGCGCCAGCAGCGTCAGTGATCCTCCGTACGAGCAGTACTTC. It yields the protein CASSVSDPPYEQYF. The variable domain in full, with the rest retrieved from reference TRBV5-1 and TRBJ2-7, is KAGVTQTPRYLIKTRGQQVTLSCSPISGHRSVSWYQQTPGQGLQFLFEYFSETQRNKGNFPGRFSGRQFSNSRSEMNVSTLELGDSALYLCASSVSDPPYEQYFGPGTRLTVT.

The chain employs TRBV9 and TRBJ1-2, with 7 bases lining up with TRBD1. CDR1 and CDR2 from the germline V gene are SGDLS and YYNGEE. The trim removed 0 bases at V and 8 bases at J, leaving 10 bases unmatched. CDR3 size: 15 residues. CDR3 sequence reads: CASSVEAMTGIGYTF. The CDR3 nucleotides are TGTGCCAGCAGCGTAGAAGCGATGACAGGGATCGGCTACACCTTC. Based on the CDR3 plus reference TRBV9 and TRBJ1-2, the full variable domain is DSGVTQTPKHLITATGQRVTLRCSPRSGDLSVYWYQQSLDQGLQFLIQYYNGEERAKGNILERFSAQQFPDLHSELNLSSLELGDSALYFCASSVEAMTGIGYTFGSGTRLTVV.

The chain links TRBV29-1 to TRBJ1-1; D possibly corresponds to TRBD1 (6 bases). This CDR3 has 16 amino acids. The germline V gene has CDR1 SQVTM and CDR2 ANQGSEA. V lost 7 bases, J lost 3 bases, and 24 bases lay in between. The CDR3 spells CSGWGGGRVGYTEAFF. The DNA for the CDR3 is TGCAGCGGTTGGGGCGGGGGGCGCGTTGGTTACACTGAAGCTTTCTTT.

The chain carries TRBV29-1 and TRBJ2-2; TRBD2 matches 8 bases. This CDR3 region has 16 residues. CDR1 and CDR2 from the germline V gene are SQVTM and ANQGSEA. The trim removed 4 bases at V and 2 bases at J, leaving 9 bases unmatched. The CDR3 nucleotides read TGCAGCGTTGGTGGGGCTAGCGGGTATAACACCGGGGAGCTGTTTTTT. Encoded protein: CSVGGASGYNTGELFF.

This clonotype was seen ten or more times. This chain joins TRBV20-1 and TRBJ1-2, with D perhaps matching TRBD1 (6 bases). The CDR3 sequence is 12 residues long. Trimming left V 3 bases short and J 8 bases short, with 13 bases between. Germline-derived CDR1 and CDR2 are DFQATT and SNEGSKA (reference sequence). The CDR3 coding sequence is TGCAGTGCTAGTGAAAACAGGGAGGGCTACACCTTC. Amino acid sequence: CSASENREGYTF.

This clonotype has ten or more counts. This chain uses TRBV11-2 with TRBJ2-5; D assignment may be TRBD1 or TRBD2 (6 bases each). This CDR3 is 14 amino acids long. The V end was cut by 7 bases, the J end by 2 bases, with 14 bases between. CDR1 and CDR2 from the germline V gene are SGHAT and FQNNGV. The chain's CDR3 is CASTEGGPQETQYF. CDR3 in DNA: TGTGCCAGCACCGAGGGGGGACCTCAAGAGACCCAGTACTTC.

The chain couples TRBV30 to TRBJ1-2; D remains ambiguous. The CDR3 has 10 amino acids. V was pared by 5 bases and J by 7 bases, with 8 bases between. Germline V lookup: CDR1 GTSNPN, CDR2 SVGIG (reference sequence). This CDR3 reads CAWGEAGYTF. DNA for the CDR3: TGTGCCTGGGGGGAAGCTGGCTACACCTTC. The whole variable domain, remainder taken from reference TRBV30 and TRBJ1-2, is SQTIHQWPATLVQPVGSPLSLECTVEGTSNPNLYWYRQAAGRGLQLLFYSVGIGQISSEVPQNLSASRPQDRQFILSSKKLLLSDSGFYLCAWGEAGYTFGSGTRLTVV.